This is a list of T cell receptor beta chains from one sample in a study of T cells in Graves' hyperthyroidism and ophthalmopathy. TCRdb fed the multiplex PCR reads into MiXCR, producing one record per CDR3 protein. The repertoire holds about 560,000 distinct CDR3 sequences, over 15% seen once, with more than 15% in the top ten. The sequenced material came from blood. The source of these receptors is a woman younger than 35 with Graves' hyperthyroidism. Both conserved end residues are part of each CDR3. Each record gives: clone size, J gene, V gene, D gene, CDR3 DNA, CDR3 protein. D genes are given only for firm matches. Only part of the rows carry a size: once, few, many, or a class if the clone is expanded.

many | TRBJ2-7 | TRBV28 | TRBD2 | TGTGCCAGCACCTCCCCGGGAGGGGGGCGCTACGAGCAGTACTTC | CASTSPGGGRYEQYF
many | TRBJ2-2 | TRBV20-1 | - | TGCAGTGCTAGCGGGGTTCCGTACACCGGGGAGCTGTTTTTT | CSASGVPYTGELFF
- | TRBJ2-5 | TRBV5-6 | TRBD1 | TGTGCCAGCAGCTTGGGGGACAGTCCCCAGTACTTC | CASSLGDSPQYF
- | TRBJ1-1 | TRBV6-1 | - | TGTGCCAGCGGATCGACAGGTGTGAACACTGAAGCTTTCTTT | CASGSTGVNTEAFF
few | TRBJ2-7 | TRBV27 | TRBD1 | TGTGCCAGCAGTTTTGGGACAGGGCACTACGAGCAGTACTTC | CASSFGTGHYEQYF
many | TRBJ2-7 | TRBV6-1 | TRBD1 | TGTGCCAGCAGTCCGACAGGGAGCGCCTACGAGCAGTACTTC | CASSPTGSAYEQYF
many | TRBJ2-7 | TRBV6-6 | TRBD1 | TGTGCCAGCAGTTACGACGGACAGGGACCCTACGAGCAGTACTTC | CASSYDGQGPYEQYF
- | TRBJ2-2 | TRBV29-1 | - | TGCAGCGGCCGGCGCACCGGGGAGCTGTTTTTT | CSGRRTGELFF
many | TRBJ2-1 | TRBV28 | - | TGTGCCAGCAGTTTACAGGGCTACAATGAGCAGTTCTTC | CASSLQGYNEQFF
- | TRBJ2-7 | TRBV29-1 | - | TGCAGCGTTGTCGCCAGACTATCAGGTGGCGAGCAGTACTTC | CSVVARLSGGEQYF
many | TRBJ2-3 | TRBV28 | TRBD2 | TGTGCCAGCAGTTGGGGTAGCGGGAGTTTCACAGATACGCAGTATTTT | CASSWGSGSFTDTQYF
many | TRBJ2-7 | TRBV10-3 | - | TGTGCCATCAGTGAAACAGCGAACTACGAGCAGTACTTC | CAISETANYEQYF
many | TRBJ2-3 | TRBV14 | - | TGTGCCAGCAGCATACTGGGGAGTCCTAGCACAGATACGCAGTATTTT | CASSILGSPSTDTQYF
- | TRBJ1-4 | TRBV6-9 | - | TGTGCCAGCAGTTATTCACTCGTTAATGAAAAACTGTTTTTT | CASSYSLVNEKLFF
few | TRBJ2-1 | TRBV6-1 | TRBD1 | TGTGCCAGCAGTTTGGGACAGACATCCTACAATGAGCAGTTCTTC | CASSLGQTSYNEQFF
many | TRBJ2-5 | TRBV28 | - | TGTGCCAGCAGTTTAGCTCGACAGTTACAAGAGACCCAGTACTTC | CASSLARQLQETQYF
many | TRBJ1-1 | TRBV27 | - | TGTGCCAGCAGTCTCCTCGGGGGTAGTGACACTGAAGCTTTCTTT | CASSLLGGSDTEAFF
- | TRBJ2-5 | TRBV20-1 | TRBD2 | TGCAGTGCTAGCCGGGGGGGCCGGGAGACCCAGTACTTC | CSASRGGRETQYF
many | TRBJ2-7 | TRBV20-1 | TRBD1 | TGCAGTGCTAGGTTGGACAGGGGAATGAACGAGCAGTACTTC | CSARLDRGMNEQYF
many | TRBJ1-6 | TRBV7-2 | - | TGTGCCAGCAGCCCCAACGCGGGGAATTCACCCCTCCACTTT | CASSPNAGNSPLHF
many | TRBJ1-2 | TRBV24-1 | - | TGTGCCACCGAGGGGAGAGCCCGAGGGAACTATGGCTACACCTTC | CATEGRARGNYGYTF